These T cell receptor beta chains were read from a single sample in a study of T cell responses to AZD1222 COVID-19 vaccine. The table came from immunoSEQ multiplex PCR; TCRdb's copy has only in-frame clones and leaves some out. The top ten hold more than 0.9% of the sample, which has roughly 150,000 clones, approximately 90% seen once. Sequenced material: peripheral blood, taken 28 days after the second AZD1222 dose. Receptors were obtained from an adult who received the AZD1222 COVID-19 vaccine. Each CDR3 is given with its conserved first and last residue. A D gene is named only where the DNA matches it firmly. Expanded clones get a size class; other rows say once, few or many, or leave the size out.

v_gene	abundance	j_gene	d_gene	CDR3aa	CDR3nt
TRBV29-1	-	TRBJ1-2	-	CSVERGKAGYTF	TGCAGCGTTGAAAGGGGAAAAGCTGGCTACACCTTC
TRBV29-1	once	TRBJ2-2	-	CSVELGANTGELFF	TGCAGCGTTGAACTGGGGGCGAACACCGGGGAGCTGTTTTTT
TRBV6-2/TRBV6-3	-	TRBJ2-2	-	CASSYGRGLNTGELFF	TGTGCCAGCAGTTACGGCAGGGGCCTGAACACCGGGGAGCTGTTTTTT
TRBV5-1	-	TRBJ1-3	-	CASSSWGGGGNTIYF	TGCGCCAGCAGCTCGTGGGGGGGAGGTGGAAACACCATATATTTT
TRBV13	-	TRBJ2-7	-	CASSPAGTPYEQYF	TGTGCCAGCAGCCCAGCCGGGACTCCATACGAGCAGTACTTC
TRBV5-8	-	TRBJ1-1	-	CASNMGWTEAFF	TGTGCCAGCAACATGGGATGGACTGAAGCTTTCTTT
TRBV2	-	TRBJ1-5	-	CASSVEGLLNQPQHF	TGTGCCAGCAGTGTCGAGGGTCTTCTCAATCAGCCCCAGCATTTT
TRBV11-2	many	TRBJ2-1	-	CASSLLAEQFF	TGTGCCAGCAGCTTATTGGCTGAGCAGTTCTTC
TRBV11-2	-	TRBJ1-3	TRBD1	CASSRGTGRSGNTIYF	TGTGCCAGCAGCCGAGGGACAGGCCGCTCTGGAAACACCATATATTTT
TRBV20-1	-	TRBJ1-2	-	CSASPGTNYGYTF	TGCAGTGCTAGTCCAGGGACTAACTATGGCTACACCTTC
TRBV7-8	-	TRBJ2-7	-	CASKGTVSYEQYF	TGTGCCAGCAAGGGGACGGTGTCCTACGAGCAGTACTTC
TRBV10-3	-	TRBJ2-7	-	CAVGDYEQYF	TGTGCCGTGGGGGACTACGAGCAGTACTTC
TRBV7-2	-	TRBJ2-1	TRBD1	CASSKGQGGNEQFF	TGTGCCAGCAGCAAAGGACAGGGTGGCAATGAGCAGTTCTTC
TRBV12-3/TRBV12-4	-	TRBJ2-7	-	CASSFQGGSEQYF	TGTGCCAGCAGTTTTCAGGGGGGATCCGAGCAGTACTTC
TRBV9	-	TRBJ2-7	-	CASGAGPSYEQYF	TGTGCCAGCGGGGCAGGGCCTTCCTACGAGCAGTACTTC
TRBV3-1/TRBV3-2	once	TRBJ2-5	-	CASRTLGETQYF	TGTGCCAGCAGAACACTTGGGGAGACCCAGTACTTC
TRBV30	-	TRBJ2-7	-	CACSSSLGYEQYF	TGTGCCTGCTCATCGTCCTTAGGGTACGAGCAGTACTTC
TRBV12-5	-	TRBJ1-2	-	CASGLGRYSQHYGYTF	TGTGCTAGTGGTTTGGGCCGGTACAGTCAGCACTATGGCTACACCTTC
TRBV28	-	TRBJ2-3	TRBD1	CASSLTTGGLDTQYF	TGTGCCAGCAGTTTAACGACAGGGGGATTGGATACGCAGTATTTT
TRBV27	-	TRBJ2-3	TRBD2	CASSPWASGRSTDTQYF	TGTGCCAGCAGTCCTTGGGCTAGCGGGAGGAGCACAGATACGCAGTATTTT
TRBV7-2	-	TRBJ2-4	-	CASSQRQIGKNIQYF	TGTGCCAGCAGCCAGAGACAGATCGGCAAAAACATTCAGTACTTC
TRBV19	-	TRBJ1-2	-	CASSIQGFLHYGYTF	TGTGCCAGTAGTATACAGGGGTTTCTTCACTATGGCTACACCTTC